Each of the 22 T cell receptor beta chains below was sequenced from the same sample in a study of tumor-infiltrating lymphocytes in primary liver carcinoma. The study co-extracted DNA and RNA from around 18-30 mg of unsorted bulk tissue. With around 490 ng total RNA as template and a constant-region primer, TCR beta cDNA was made. Libraries covering TCR beta were generated through three nested multiplex PCR rounds (using a slightly modified ARM-PCR). The first two PCR rounds used TRBV1-TRBV30 forward primers with a C-beta reverse primer, 10 to 11 cycles each. TCRdb re-called the multiplex PCR reads with MiXCR, one entry per CDR3 protein. The data contain fewer than 80,000 distinct CDR3 sequences, approximately 62% of them singletons. Sequenced: tumor-adjacent normal liver tissue. These receptors were collected from a man aged 35 to 55 with primary liver carcinoma and hepatitis B virus infection.

This clonotype has only a few counts. CDR3 in amino acids: CASSYSSISYEQYF. The CDR3, as DNA: TGTGCCAGCAGTTACTCCTCCATCTCCTACGAGCAGTACTTC. This chain connects TRBV6-2 or TRBV6-3 to TRBJ2-7; D unresolved. V was shortened by 0 bases and J by 0 bases, with 6 bases between the two germline ends. The CDR3 consists of 14 residues. Per the germline V gene, CDR1 is MNHEY and CDR2 is SVGEGT.

With regard to this clonotype: Germline is not matched at one junction end, which may reflect a read error. The chain recombines TRBV6-2 or TRBV6-3 with TRBJ1-5, with a possible D match to TRBD1 (5 bases). The CDR3 has 16 amino acids. Germline CDR1 and CDR2: MNHEY and SVGEGT. CDR3 amino acids: CANSYSGTGSNQPQHF. CDR3 nucleotide sequence: TGTGCCAACAGTTACTCTGGAACAGGCTCCAATCAGCCCCAGCATTTT.

This clonotype was counted between two and nine times. A much larger clone lies a single base off, so this may be a read error. The chain recombines TRBV10-3 with TRBJ2-5, with 11 bases lining up with TRBD2. Germline-derived CDR1 and CDR2 are ENHRY and SYGVKD. This CDR3 comprises 16 residues. V shed 4 bases and J 5 bases; nucleotides not matched to a gene: 9. The CDR3: CAISGELAGVRETQYF. CDR3 nucleotide sequence: TGTGCCATCAGTGGGGAACTAGCGGGAGTACGGGAGACCCAGTACTTC.

The chain couples TRBV28 to TRBJ1-6; possible D gene TRBD1, 5 bases. CDR1 MDHEN and CDR2 SYDVKM come from the germline V gene. The CDR3 is 15 amino acids. The CDR3 region has the DNA TGTCCTAGCAGCCCCGACAGAGGATATAATTCACCCCTCCACTTT. Translating gives CPSSPDRGYNSPLHF.

Of note for this clonotype: The junction differs from germline at one of its ends, possibly a read error. The chain carries TRBV12-3 or TRBV12-4 and TRBJ2-2; 7 bases align to TRBD2. The CDR3 is 16 amino acids. The CDR3 protein is CASSLLALVNTWELFF. The CDR3 DNA reads as TGTGCCAGCAGCCTACTAGCGCTCGTGAACACCTGGGAGCTGTTTTTT.

This sequence joins TRBV11-3 and TRBJ2-3; the D is unclear. Germline loops: CDR1 SGHNT, CDR2 YENEEA. This CDR3 contains 13 residues. V lost 7 bases and J lost 4, with 12 bases in between. CDR3 nucleotide sequence: TGTGCCAGCAACTGGGGTGAGGCAGATACGCAGTATTTT. It specifies CASNWGEADTQYF.

This sequence joins TRBV4-3 and TRBJ2-3; D is unresolved. Per germline, CDR1 LGHNA and CDR2 YSLEER. V was cut by 1 base and J by 3 bases, with 11 bases left in between. The CDR3 covers 15 residues. The CDR3 region is CASSQGAVLTDTQYF. The CDR3 DNA is TGCGCCAGCAGCCAAGGAGCCGTCTTAACAGATACGCAGTATTTT.

This clonotype is a singleton in its sample. Mismatch with germline at one junction end may stem from a read error. The J gene is TRBJ2-3, the V gene TRBV10-3; either TRBD1 or TRBD2 may fit D (5 bases each). Germline lookup yields CDR1 ENHRY and CDR2 SYGVKD. This CDR3 is 16 amino acids long. Written as DNA, the CDR3 is TGCGCCATCAGGCATACTAACGGGGCTAGCACAGCTACGCAGTATTTT. Amino acids: CAIRHTNGASTATQYF.

This sequence joins TRBV20-1 and TRBJ1-3; D is unresolved. The germline CDR1 and CDR2 sequences are DFQATT and SNEGSKA (reference sequence). Trimming took off 0 bases at V and 0 bases at J, with 15 bases between the two ends. The CDR3 is 17 amino acids. CDR3 protein: CSARERGRPYSGNTIYF. CDR3 DNA: TGCAGTGCTAGAGAACGAGGCAGGCCTTACTCTGGAAACACCATATATTTT.

This clonotype was seen at least ten times. This chain uses TRBV11-2 with TRBJ2-7; a weak D match, TRBD1 (6 bases). CDR3 length: 15 residues. Trimming took off 0 bases at V and 0 bases at J, with 9 bases between the two ends. Germline V lookup: CDR1 SGHAT, CDR2 FQNNGV. In DNA form, the CDR3 reads TGTGCCAGCAGCTTAGATTTAGGGGGCTCCTACGAGCAGTACTTC. As protein: CASSLDLGGSYEQYF.

This clonotype showed up just a few times. A read error may be the cause here, since a much bigger clone is one base away. This chain uses TRBV7-9 with TRBJ2-5; 14 bases map to TRBD2. The CDR3 totals 15 residues. Germline assignment: CDR1 SEHNR and CDR2 FQNEAQ (reference sequence). DNA for the CDR3: TGTGCCACCAGCCCGGGACTAGCGGGAGAAGAGACCCAGTACTTC. It codes for CATSPGLAGEETQYF.

About this clonotype: This CDR3 is missing its conserved last phenylalanine or tryptophan, likely due to a read error. The DNA is left out, because the CDR3 cannot be placed on it with certainty; the CDR3 is given as TCRdb lists it. V and J are TRBV29-1 and TRBJ2-3; the D call of TRBD2 is as the table states it, not checked on the DNA. The germline gives CDR1 SQVTM, CDR2 ANQGSEA. The CDR3 length equals 12 residues, ends included. The chain's CDR3 is CIVGQGGDTQYL.

Points on this clonotype: The junction departs from germline at one end; a sequencing error may be responsible. The chain joins TRBV14 to TRBJ1-1; D unclear. From germline, CDR1 is SGHDN and CDR2 FVKESK. This CDR3 is built from 15 residues. The CDR3 DNA follows: TGTGGCAGCAGCCCCAGACTTGGGGTAGGCACTGAAGCTTTCTTT. This sequence encodes CGSSPRLGVGTEAFF.

A note on this clonotype: Germline is not matched at one junction end, which may reflect a read error. The chain employs TRBV28 and TRBJ2-2, with 8 bases matching TRBD2. Germline CDR1 reads MDHEN; CDR2 reads SYDVKM. This CDR3 spans 14 amino acids. The DNA of the CDR3 is TGTGCCAGCGGAGCGGGAGTGAGAACCGGGGAGCTGTTCTTT. It yields the protein CASGAGVRTGELFF.

Notes on this clonotype: The junction differs from germline at one of its ends, possibly a read error. The rearrangement links TRBV18 to TRBJ2-5, with no clear D. There are 12 residues in the CDR3. Germline CDR1 is KGHSH and CDR2 is LQKENI. The CDR3 reads CDSSPPDEIQYF. In DNA, the CDR3 is TGTGACAGTTCACCACCGGATGAGATCCAGTACTTC.

The chain uses TRBV12-3 or TRBV12-4 and TRBJ2-1; 7 bases line up with TRBD2. This CDR3 contains 15 residues. The CDR3 loop is CVGSLAGSSYNEQFF. The CDR3 DNA sequence: TGTGTCGGCAGTTTAGCGGGTAGCTCCTACAATGAGCAGTTCTTC.

A word on this clonotype: One end of the junction is discordant with germline, which a read error may explain. The rearrangement links TRBV11-1 to TRBJ2-1; 8 bases are a match to TRBD1. The CDR3 extends over 15 amino acids. CDR1 and CDR2 from the germline V gene are SGHAT and FQDESV (reference sequence). The DNA for the CDR3 is TGTGCCAGCAACTCCTGGCCCGCAGGGGGCAATGAACAGTTCTTC. This sequence encodes CASNSWPAGGNEQFF.

This chain joins TRBV5-1 and TRBJ2-1; 7 bases line up with TRBD2. In germline, CDR1 is SGHRS, CDR2 YFSETQ. The CDR3 runs 14 residues. Losses at the gene ends were 0 bases for V and 12 bases for J; bases not matched to a gene: 9. CDR3 amino acids: CASSLAGGYIVQFF. The CDR3 nucleotides are TGCGCCAGCAGCTTGGCGGGGGGATACATAGTGCAGTTCTTC.

This clonotype was recorded only once. One end of the junction does not line up with germline, which may come from a read error. The rearrangement uses TRBV5-1 and TRBJ1-4; weak D call: TRBD1 (6 bases). Germline V CDR1 and CDR2: SGHRS, YFSETQ. The CDR3 sequence is 17 residues long. Written as DNA, the CDR3 is TGCGCCAGCAGCTTGAGCAGACAGGTGGCCCTTAATGAAAAACTGTCTTTT. Translation gives CASSLSRQVALNEKLSF.

This clonotype has a count of ten or more. The CDR3 loop reads CASSYTTGDNSPLHF. The CDR3 DNA follows: TGTGCCAGCAGTTACACGACAGGGGATAATTCACCCCTCCACTTT. The chain employs TRBV6-5 and TRBJ1-6; 8 nucleotides line up with TRBD1. The CDR3 length is 15 residues. CDR1 and CDR2 from the germline V gene are MNHEY and SVGAGI. V lost 2 bases, J lost 5 bases, and 2 bases stayed unmatched.

This clonotype was seen a handful of times. This sequence may be a read error, since a much larger clone differs from it by one base. This chain connects TRBV5-1 to TRBJ2-2; D uncertain. CDR1 SGHRS and CDR2 YFSETQ come from the germline V gene. The CDR3 contains 15 residues. The CDR3 DNA follows: TGCGCCAGCAGCCCGGACCCATCGAACACCTGGGAGCTGTTTTTT. It codes for CASSPDPSNTWELFF.

The table lists this clonotype with a count of one. This likely comes from a read error, as the CDR3 has no conserved phenylalanine or tryptophan at its end. The chain couples TRBV28 to TRBJ2-5; D might be TRBD1 (5 bases). CDR1 and CDR2 (germline): MDHEN, SYDVKM. With 6 bases removed from V and 3 bases from J, the gap between germline ends came to 11 bases. This CDR3 spans 13 amino acids. The CDR3 nucleotides are TGTGCCAGCAGCCCCGACAGAGAAGAGACCCAGTACTTA. It encodes CASSPDREETQYL.